These 16 T cell receptor beta chains share one sample of origin, sequenced in a study of technical replicates of blood from a few donors. Data came from immunoSEQ multiplex PCR; TCRdb stores just in-frame clones and leaves some out. The data contain about 70,000 clones, 92% of them seen just once; the ten biggest clones take up 0.38%. The sequencing sample was made of T cells isolated from PBMCs. Receptors were obtained from a human donor in good health.

The rearrangement joins TRBV5-4 to TRBJ2-7; TRBD2 matches at 11 bases. Germline V lookup: CDR1 SGHNT, CDR2 YYREEE (reference sequence). V lost 3 bases to trimming and J lost 0 bases; unmatched junction nucleotides: 5. The CDR3 runs 16 residues. This CDR3 reads CASSSLLAGASYEQYF. The CDR3 region has the DNA TGTGCCAGCAGCTCTTTACTAGCGGGGGCCTCCTACGAGCAGTACTTC.

The chain recombines TRBV6-5 with TRBJ2-7; TRBD2 matches 9 bases. This CDR3 region has 15 residues. With 6 bases clipped from V and 7 bases from J, the junction kept 13 bases outside the gene matches. Germline CDR1 and CDR2: MNHEY and SVGAGI. The chain's CDR3 is CASSTFLAGAREQYF. CDR3 DNA: TGTGCCAGCAGCACCTTCTTAGCGGGAGCTCGGGAGCAGTACTTC.

This clone was seen just once. The gene calls are TRBV11-2 and TRBJ1-4; the D is unclear. The CDR3 has 15 residues. In germline, CDR1 is SGHAT, CDR2 FQNNGV. V lost 4 bases and J 0 bases, leaving 9 bases between the germline ends. CDR3 loop: CASSSGEATNEKLFF. As DNA, the CDR3 is TGTGCCAGCAGCTCCGGGGAGGCAACTAATGAAAAACTGTTTTTT.

This chain connects TRBV2 to TRBJ2-7, with 8 bases matching TRBD2. CDR1 is SNHLY and CDR2 is FYNNEI in the germline V gene. J gave up 2 bases and V 7 bases, and 13 bases lay outside the gene matches. There are 16 residues in the CDR3. CDR3 protein: CASTYGESGRAYEQYF. CDR3 DNA: TGTGCCAGCACCTACGGAGAGAGCGGGAGAGCCTACGAGCAGTACTTC. The variable domain in full, completed from reference TRBV2 and TRBJ2-7, reads EPEVTQTPSHQVTQMGQEVILRCVPISNHLYFYWYRQILGQKVEFLVSFYNNEISEKSEIFDDQFSVERPDGSNFTLKIRSTKLEDSAMYFCASTYGESGRAYEQYFGPGTRLTVT.

The chain has TRBV9 and TRBJ2-2; TRBD2 matches 9 bases. The CDR3 consists of 17 residues. V gave up 0 bases and J gave up 2 bases; unmatched junction bases: 5. Looked up from germline, CDR1 is SGDLS and CDR2 is YYNGEE. This CDR3 is CASSVGLAGINTGELFF. CDR3 DNA sequence: TGTGCCAGCAGCGTAGGGCTAGCGGGGATTAACACCGGGGAGCTGTTTTTT.

The gene calls are TRBV19 and TRBJ2-1, with 7 bases identical to TRBD2. J was trimmed by 6 bases and V by 6 bases; bases with no gene match: 2. CDR3 length: 12 amino acids. CDR1 and CDR2 from the germline V gene are LNHDA and SQIVND (reference sequence). This CDR3 reads CASRWGGNEQFF. The CDR3 bases are TGTGCCAGTAGATGGGGGGGCAATGAGCAGTTCTTC.

J is TRBJ2-2 and V is TRBV5-6; the match to TRBD2 covers 7 bases. Germline CDR1 SGHDT, CDR2 YYEEEE. CDR3 length equals 15 residues. J lost 6 bases, V lost 1 base, and 6 bases had no gene match. In DNA, the CDR3 is TGTGCCAGCAGCTTGACGACTAGCCTGGCCGGGGAGCTGTTTTTT. Residues: CASSLTTSLAGELFF.

The CDR3 DNA reads as TGTGCCAGCAGCTTTTCAGAGGCTGAAGCTTTCTTT. Translating gives CASSFSEAEAFF. The chain carries TRBV7-2 and TRBJ1-1, with unresolved D. The CDR3 runs 12 residues. Germline V lookup: CDR1 SGHTA, CDR2 FQGNSA. V lost 3 bases to trimming and J lost 6 bases, with 8 bases between them.

The rearrangement joins TRBV12-5 to TRBJ2-1; tentative D call: TRBD2 (5 bases). Looked up from germline, CDR1 is LGHNT and CDR2 is FRNRAP. Trimming took 7 bases from V and 3 from J, leaving 10 bases between them. This CDR3 is 13 amino acids long. The CDR3 DNA follows: TGTGCTAGTGATGCAGCGGACTACAATGAGCAGTTCTTC. Amino acids: CASDAADYNEQFF.

J is TRBJ2-5 and V is TRBV6-5, with D tentatively TRBD2 (5 bases). V was pared by 2 bases and J by 5 bases, with 15 bases between. The CDR3 has 15 residues. In germline, CDR1 is MNHEY, CDR2 SVGAGI. The CDR3 is CASSYSSSLLETQYF. The CDR3, as DNA: TGTGCCAGCAGTTACAGCTCTAGCTTACTTGAGACCCAGTACTTC.

The V gene is TRBV4-1, the J gene TRBJ2-7; 10 nucleotides line up with TRBD2. CDR1 is MGHRA and CDR2 is YSYEKL in the germline V gene. J was trimmed by 0 bases and V by 0 bases; bases with no gene match: 2. CDR3 length: 16 amino acids. The CDR3 DNA sequence: TGCGCCAGCAGCCAAGACCCTAGCGGGAGCTCCTACGAGCAGTACTTC. Its translation is CASSQDPSGSSYEQYF.

This clone occurred once. The V call is TRBV5-4, the J call TRBJ2-1; 8 positions match TRBD2. Germline trimming cut 1 base from V and 5 bases from J; bases unmatched to any gene: 2. Germline loops: CDR1 SGHNT, CDR2 YYREEE (reference sequence). CDR3 size: 14 residues. The CDR3 spells CASSLTSGNNEQFF. Here the CDR3 DNA reads TGTGCCAGCAGCTTGACTAGCGGAAACAATGAGCAGTTCTTC.

The rearrangement links TRBV7-2 to TRBJ2-3, with 7 positions matching TRBD2. CDR1 is SGHTA and CDR2 is FQGNSA in the germline V gene. The CDR3 contains 14 residues. V was clipped by 3 bases and J by 4 bases; unmatched bases: 4. CDR3 residues: CASSFKRGADTQYF. CDR3 sequence (DNA): TGTGCCAGCAGCTTTAAACGGGGGGCAGATACGCAGTATTTT.

This chain joins TRBV27 and TRBJ1-5; no firm D call. From germline, CDR1 is MNHEY and CDR2 SMNVEV (reference sequence). Deletions cut 6 bases from V and 4 bases from J, with 7 bases between. This CDR3 region has 12 residues. CDR3 DNA sequence: TGTGCCAGCAGACAGTGGAATCAGCCCCAGCATTTT. It yields the protein CASRQWNQPQHF.

The V call is TRBV10-3, the J call TRBJ1-1, with D perhaps TRBD1 (6 bases). The CDR3 is made up of 15 amino acids. CDR1 and CDR2 (germline): ENHRY, SYGVKD. V was shortened by 7 bases and J by 4 bases, with 19 bases between the two germline ends. CDR3 sequence reads: CAIMTSGGVGTEAFF. The DNA for the CDR3 is TGTGCCATCATGACCTCTGGGGGCGTCGGCACTGAAGCTTTCTTT.

This chain links TRBV19 with TRBJ1-1; TRBD1 agrees at 7 bases. Looked up from germline, CDR1 is LNHDA and CDR2 is SQIVND (reference sequence). CDR3 length equals 13 residues. The ends lost 6 bases at V and 8 bases at J; junction bases unmatched: 9. This chain's CDR3 is CASRSGTEIEAFF. In DNA, the CDR3 is TGTGCCAGTAGGTCCGGGACAGAAATAGAAGCTTTCTTT.